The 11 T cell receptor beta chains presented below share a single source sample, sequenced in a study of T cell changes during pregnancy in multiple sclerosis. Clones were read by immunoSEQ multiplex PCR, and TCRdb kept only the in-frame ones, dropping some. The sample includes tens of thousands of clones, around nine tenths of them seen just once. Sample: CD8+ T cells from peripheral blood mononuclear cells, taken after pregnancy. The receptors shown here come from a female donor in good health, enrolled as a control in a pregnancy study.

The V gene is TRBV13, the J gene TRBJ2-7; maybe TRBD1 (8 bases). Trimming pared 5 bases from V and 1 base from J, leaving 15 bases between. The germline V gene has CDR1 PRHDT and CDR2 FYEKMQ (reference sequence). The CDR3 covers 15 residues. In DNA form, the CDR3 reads TGTGCCAGCAGCGCTACAGGGGGACTATCCTACGAGCAGTACTTC. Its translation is CASSATGGLSYEQYF. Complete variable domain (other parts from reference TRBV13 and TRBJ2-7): AAGVIQSPRHLIKEKRETATLKCYPIPRHDTVYWYQQGPGQDPQFLISFYEKMQSDKGSIPDRFSAQQFSDYHSELNMSSLELGDSALYFCASSATGGLSYEQYFGPGTRLTVT.

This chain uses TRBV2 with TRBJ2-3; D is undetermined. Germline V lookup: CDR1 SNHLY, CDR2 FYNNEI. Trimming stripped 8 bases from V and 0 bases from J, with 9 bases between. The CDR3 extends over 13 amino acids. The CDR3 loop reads CASPAQSTDTQYF. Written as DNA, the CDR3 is TGTGCCAGCCCCGCCCAGAGCACAGATACGCAGTATTTT. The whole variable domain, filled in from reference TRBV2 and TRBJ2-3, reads EPEVTQTPSHQVTQMGQEVILRCVPISNHLYFYWYRQILGQKVEFLVSFYNNEISEKSEIFDDQFSVERPDGSNFTLKIRSTKLEDSAMYFCASPAQSTDTQYFGPGTRLTVL.

DNA of the CDR3: TGTGCCAGCAGCTCGGGTCTGACGGGGGTTCCTAATGAGCAGTTCTTC. The encoded protein is CASSSGLTGVPNEQFF. The rearrangement joins TRBV5-6 to TRBJ2-1; D possibly corresponds to TRBD2 (6 bases). The CDR3 is 16 residues long. Germline lookup yields CDR1 SGHDT and CDR2 YYEEEE. Trimming pared 3 bases from V and 7 bases from J, leaving 20 bases between.

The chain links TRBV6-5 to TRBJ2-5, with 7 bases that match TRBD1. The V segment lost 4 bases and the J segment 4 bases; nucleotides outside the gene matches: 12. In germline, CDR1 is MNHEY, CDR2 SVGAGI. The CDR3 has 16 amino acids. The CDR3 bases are TGTGCCAGCAGTTTCCTGGCGAGGGGGCCGGGAGAGACCCAGTACTTC. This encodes CASSFLARGPGETQYF.

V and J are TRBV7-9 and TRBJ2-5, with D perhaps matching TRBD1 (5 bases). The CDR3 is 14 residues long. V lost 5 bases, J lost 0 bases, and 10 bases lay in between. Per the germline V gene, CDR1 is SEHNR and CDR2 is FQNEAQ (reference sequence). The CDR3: CASSPTVYQETQYF. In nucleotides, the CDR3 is TGTGCCAGCAGCCCGACAGTCTACCAAGAGACCCAGTACTTC. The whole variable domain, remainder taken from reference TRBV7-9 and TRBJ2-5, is DTGVSQNPRHKITKRGQNVTFRCDPISEHNRLYWYRQTLGQGPEFLTYFQNEAQLEKSRLLSDRFSAERPKGSFSTLEIQRTEQGDSAMYLCASSPTVYQETQYFGPGTRLLVL.

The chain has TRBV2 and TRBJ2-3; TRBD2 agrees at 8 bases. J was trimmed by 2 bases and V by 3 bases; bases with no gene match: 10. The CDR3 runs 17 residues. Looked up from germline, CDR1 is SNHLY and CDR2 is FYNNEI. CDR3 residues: CASSDPGAGGFTDTQYF. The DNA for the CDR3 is TGTGCCAGCAGTGATCCGGGTGCGGGGGGTTTCACAGATACGCAGTATTTT.

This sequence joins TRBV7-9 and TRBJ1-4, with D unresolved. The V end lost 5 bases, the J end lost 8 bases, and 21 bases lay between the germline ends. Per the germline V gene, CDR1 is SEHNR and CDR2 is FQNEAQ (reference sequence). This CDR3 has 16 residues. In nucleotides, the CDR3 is TGTGCCAGCAGCACCAACGCGGACTTGGAGAGCGAAAAACTGTTTTTT. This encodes CASSTNADLESEKLFF.

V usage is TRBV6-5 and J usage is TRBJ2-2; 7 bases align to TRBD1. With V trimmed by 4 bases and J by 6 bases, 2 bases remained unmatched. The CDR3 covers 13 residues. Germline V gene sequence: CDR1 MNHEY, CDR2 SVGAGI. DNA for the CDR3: TGTGCCAGCAGTTTTCAGGGGGCCGGGGAGCTGTTTTTT. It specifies CASSFQGAGELFF.

The CDR3 DNA sequence: TGTGCCTTTATAGCGGGGGGGCGGAATGAGCAGTTCTTC. Encoded protein: CAFIAGGRNEQFF. The chain recombines TRBV30 with TRBJ2-1; 11 positions match TRBD2. Germline CDR1 and CDR2: GTSNPN and SVGIG (reference sequence). Germline trimming cut 7 bases from V and 7 bases from J; bases unmatched to any gene: 6. The CDR3 loop spans 13 amino acids.

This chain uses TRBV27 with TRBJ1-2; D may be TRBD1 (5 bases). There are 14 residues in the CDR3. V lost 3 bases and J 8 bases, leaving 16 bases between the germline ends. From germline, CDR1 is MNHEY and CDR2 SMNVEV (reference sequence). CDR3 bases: TGTGCCAGCAGTTTGGGGGGGAACTATGGCGGCTACACCTTC. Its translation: CASSLGGNYGGYTF.

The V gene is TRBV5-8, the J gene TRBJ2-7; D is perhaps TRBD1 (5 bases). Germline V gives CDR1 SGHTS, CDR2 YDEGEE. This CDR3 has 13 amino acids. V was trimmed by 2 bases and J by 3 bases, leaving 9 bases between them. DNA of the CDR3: TGTGCCAGCAGCTTTCGTACAGGCTACGAGCAGTACTTC. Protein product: CASSFRTGYEQYF. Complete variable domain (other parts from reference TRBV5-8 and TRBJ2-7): EAGVTQSPTHLIKTRGQQATLRCSPISGHTSVYWYQQALGLGLQFLLWYDEGEERNRGNFPPRFSGRQFPNYSSELNVNALELEDSALYLCASSFRTGYEQYFGPGTRLTVT.